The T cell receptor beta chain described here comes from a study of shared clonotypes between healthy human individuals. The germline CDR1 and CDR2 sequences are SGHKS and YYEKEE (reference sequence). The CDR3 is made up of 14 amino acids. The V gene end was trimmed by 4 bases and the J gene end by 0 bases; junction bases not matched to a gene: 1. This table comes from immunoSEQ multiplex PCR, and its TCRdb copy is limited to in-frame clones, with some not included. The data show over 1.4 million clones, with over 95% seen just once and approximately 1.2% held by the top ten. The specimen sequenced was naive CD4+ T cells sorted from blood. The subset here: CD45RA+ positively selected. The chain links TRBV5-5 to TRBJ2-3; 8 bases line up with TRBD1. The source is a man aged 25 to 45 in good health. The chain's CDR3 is CASSRTGSTDTQYF. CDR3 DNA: TGTGCCAGCAGCCGGACAGGGAGCACAGATACGCAGTATTTT.